The sample holds a few counts of the clone carrying this T cell receptor beta chain. Its antigen is not known. Template switching (which added a universal primer site) was used, and cDNA carried unique molecular identifiers. TCRdb called the 5' RACE reads again in MiXCR, with one record for every CDR3 protein. The profile shows about 210,000 distinct CDR3 sequences, over 8% of them singletons. This sample is part of a study of identical twins. Findings and limits, study-wide: The study drew conclusions from cross-sectional statistical analysis, not from following the same donors. Memory repertoires showed no such pattern, whereas abundant cord blood beta clonotypes carried fewer insertions.

The V and J ends lost 2 bases and 4 bases respectively, with 13 bases between them. The germline V gene encodes CDR1 LGHNA and CDR2 YSLEER. This CDR3 comprises 15 residues. This receptor was obtained from a woman aged 18-30 years in good health. The rearrangement links TRBV4-3 to TRBJ2-3; no clear D. Sequenced: memory (CD45RO+) T cells sorted from blood. The CDR3: CASSQNPSWADTQYF. As DNA, the CDR3 is TGCGCCAGCAGCCAAAACCCTAGTTGGGCAGATACGCAGTATTTT.